What follows is one TCR beta chain and its context. The antigen remains unidentified. The CDR3 length is 17 residues. The germline V gene encodes CDR1 LGHNA and CDR2 YNFKEQ. V lost 0 bases, J lost 0 bases, and 12 bases lay in between. TCRdb keeps only in-frame clones here, not all; method: immunoSEQ multiplex PCR. The sample has over 50,000 clones; 70% to 90% are singletons. This sample is part of a study of T cell responses to AZD1222 COVID-19 vaccine. Study-wide findings and caveats: Among the donors, most were white British and more were female, and clonal diversity was possibly underestimated. Dominant at 160-218 and 743-854, vaccine-associated CD4 TCRs also spanned spike. Spike-specific TCR breadth and depth went up after people got two AZD1222 doses.

The material was peripheral blood, obtained 28 days after the second AZD1222 dose. The receptor was isolated from an adult who received the AZD1222 COVID-19 vaccine. This chain uses TRBV4-2 with TRBJ1-3; D is unclear. This CDR3 reads CASSQEWAQRSGNTIYF. The CDR3 DNA follows: TGTGCCAGCAGCCAAGAATGGGCCCAGCGCTCTGGAAACACCATATATTTT.